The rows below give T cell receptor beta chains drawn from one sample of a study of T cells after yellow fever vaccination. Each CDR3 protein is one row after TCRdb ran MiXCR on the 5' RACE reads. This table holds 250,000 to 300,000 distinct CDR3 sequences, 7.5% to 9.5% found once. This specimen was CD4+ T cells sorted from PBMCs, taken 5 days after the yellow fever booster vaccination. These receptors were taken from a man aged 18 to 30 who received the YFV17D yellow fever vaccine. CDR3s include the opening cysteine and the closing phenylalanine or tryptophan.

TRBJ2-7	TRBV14	CASSREPRGPYEQYF
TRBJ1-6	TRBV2	CASRVLNTGSDSPLHF
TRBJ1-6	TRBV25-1	CASRTGAGNSPLHF
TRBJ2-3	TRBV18	CASSAGGGGSDTQYF
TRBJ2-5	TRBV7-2	CASSLRDSETQYF
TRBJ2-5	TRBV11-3	CASSLTSTETQYF
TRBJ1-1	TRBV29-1	CRPLQGRTTEAFF
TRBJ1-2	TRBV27	CASSLDRGRNGYTF
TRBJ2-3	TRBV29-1	CSVMTDSTDTQYF
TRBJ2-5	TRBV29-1	CSVEGGGAPRTQYF
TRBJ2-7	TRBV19	CASSPQSGGPYEQYF
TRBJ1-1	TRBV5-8	CASPTGQRMTEAFF
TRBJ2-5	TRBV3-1	CASSQDLLETQYF
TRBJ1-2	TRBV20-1	CSARAPGGRANYGYTF
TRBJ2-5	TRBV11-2	CASSRNTGGQETQYF
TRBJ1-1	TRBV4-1	CASSQGLVRGNTEAFF
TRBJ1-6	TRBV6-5	CASQPRQGARNSPLHF
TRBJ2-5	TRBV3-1	CASSQDRETQYF
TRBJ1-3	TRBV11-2	CASSLIGLSGNTIYF
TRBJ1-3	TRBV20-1	CSAREKGWYSVSGNTIYF
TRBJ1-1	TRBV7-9	CASIPGGSFQNTEAFF
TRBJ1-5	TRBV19	CASSVGQRLRQPQHF
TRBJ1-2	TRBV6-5	CASRRKERDGYTF
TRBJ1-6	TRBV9	CASSVDASSYNSPLHF
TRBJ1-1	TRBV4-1	CASRHVGHKNTEAFF
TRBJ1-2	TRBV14	CASSRAGTEVYGYTF
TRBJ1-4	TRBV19	CASSMGTGPEKLFF
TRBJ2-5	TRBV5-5	CASVRQGGETQYF
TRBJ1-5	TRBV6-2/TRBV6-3	CASRFGGQNNQPQHF
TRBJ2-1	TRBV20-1	CSASHGLAGGDEQFF
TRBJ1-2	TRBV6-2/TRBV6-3	CASSYLLTAAGTF
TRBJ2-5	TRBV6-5	CASSSGPGQETQYF
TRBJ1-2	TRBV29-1	CSVGDRFVGYGYTF
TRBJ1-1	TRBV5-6	CASSWDRGTEAFF
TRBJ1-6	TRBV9	CASSVGVYNSPLHF
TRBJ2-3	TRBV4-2	CASSKDREATDTQYF
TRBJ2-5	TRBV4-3	CASSQGWLAGLQETQYF
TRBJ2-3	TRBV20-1	CSASRQGAQDTQYF
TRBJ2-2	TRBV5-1	CASSLETGNTGELFF
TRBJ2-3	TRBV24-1	CATSDRSTTQYF
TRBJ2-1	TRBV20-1	CSARQTSGANNEQFF
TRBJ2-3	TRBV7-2	CASSLGTGFTDTQYF
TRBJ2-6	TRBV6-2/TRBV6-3	CASSRTLSGTGGSGANVLTF
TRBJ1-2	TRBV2	CASSEVQGPYGYTF
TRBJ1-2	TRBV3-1	CASSQGGGTRVLGYTF
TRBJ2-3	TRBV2	CASTRESITDTQYF
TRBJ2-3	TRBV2	CAGRQSTDTQYF
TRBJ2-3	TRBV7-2	CASSLVGTVSTDTQYF